A selection of T cell receptor beta chains follows, all from one sample in a study of T cells in Graves' hyperthyroidism and ophthalmopathy. One entry per CDR3 protein results from TCRdb running MiXCR on the multiplex PCR reads. The sample carries about half a million distinct CDR3 sequences, roughly 21% recorded once. Material: blood. These receptors came from a man aged 35 to 55 with Graves' ophthalmopathy. Each CDR3 is given with its conserved first and last residue. The D gene is left open where the match is weak. Expanded clones are given a class, and other clones once, few, many or no size at all.

TRBV7-2	TRBJ2-1	NA	NA	CASSLVGVSFNEQFF	TGTGCCAGCAGCTTAGTAGGGGTTAGTTTCAATGAGCAGTTCTTC
TRBV18	TRBJ1-6	NA	few	CASSPQAGWDSPLHF	TGTGCCAGCTCACCACAGGCAGGGTGGGATTCACCCCTCCACTTT
TRBV7-2	TRBJ2-1	NA	NA	CASSLLPRNEQFF	TGTGCCAGCAGCTTACTCCCCCGCAATGAGCAGTTCTTC
TRBV4-1	TRBJ1-5	TRBD1	NA	CASSQVTGGRQPQHF	TGCGCCAGCAGCCAAGTTACAGGGGGCAGGCAGCCCCAGCATTTT
TRBV18	TRBJ1-5	NA	few	CASSPSSTDSNQPQHF	TGTGCCAGCTCACCATCGTCGACAGATAGCAATCAGCCCCAGCATTTT
TRBV10-3	TRBJ2-7	NA	NA	CAISPRSYEQYF	TGTGCCATCAGCCCTAGGTCCTACGAGCAGTACTTC
TRBV5-8	TRBJ1-2	NA	NA	CASSFPGATFGYTF	TGTGCCAGCAGCTTCCCGGGGGCAACTTTTGGCTACACCTTC
TRBV5-1	TRBJ2-7	TRBD2	NA	CASSAGGGPLEQYF	TGCGCCAGCAGTGCCGGGGGGGGGCCGCTGGAGCAGTACTTC
TRBV12-3/TRBV12-4	TRBJ2-3	NA	many	CASSLVKDTQYF	TGTGCCAGCAGTTTGGTAAAAGATACGCAGTATTTT
TRBV7-8	TRBJ1-4	NA	few	CASSPRGSGDEKLFF	TGTGCCAGCAGCCCCCGAGGCAGTGGGGATGAAAAACTGTTTTTT
TRBV20-1	TRBJ2-5	TRBD1	NA	CSARPSGTGVETQYF	TGCAGTGCTAGACCTTCCGGGACAGGGGTCGAGACCCAGTACTTC
TRBV5-5	TRBJ1-3	NA	few	CASSLEGRYSGNTIYF	TGTGCCAGCAGCTTGGAAGGGAGATACTCTGGAAACACCATATATTTT
TRBV7-3	TRBJ2-1	TRBD2	NA	CASSSGSSGGFNEQFF	TGTGCCAGCAGCTCCGGTTCTAGCGGGGGGTTTAATGAGCAGTTCTTC
TRBV29-1	TRBJ2-7	TRBD1	NA	CSVEIRQGGSYEQYF	TGCAGCGTTGAAATTCGACAGGGGGGCTCCTACGAGCAGTACTTC
TRBV13	TRBJ1-1	NA	few	CASSSQLGKAFF	TGTGCCAGCAGCTCCCAACTTGGAAAAGCTTTCTTT
TRBV2	TRBJ1-1	NA	many	CASDETESSRNTEAFF	TGTGCCAGCGACGAGACAGAATCTTCTAGGAACACTGAAGCTTTCTTT
TRBV29-1	TRBJ2-3	NA	NA	CSVVGQFTDTQYF	TGCAGCGTTGTGGGTCAATTTACAGATACGCAGTATTTT
TRBV18	TRBJ2-7	TRBD1	NA	CASSPPGTGSLYEQYF	TGTGCCAGCTCACCCCCCGGGACAGGGTCCCTTTACGAGCAGTACTTC
TRBV9	TRBJ2-1	TRBD1	few	CASSTPGQGARGNEQFF	TGTGCCAGCAGCACACCGGGACAGGGGGCGCGAGGGAATGAGCAGTTCTTC
TRBV19	TRBJ1-4	NA	few	CASSLGTLEKLFF	TGTGCCAGTAGTCTTGGGACGCTTGAAAAACTGTTTTTT
TRBV9	TRBJ2-3	NA	few	CASSGTSPPLDTQYF	TGTGCCAGCAGCGGTACTAGCCCCCCTCTGGATACGCAGTATTTT
TRBV5-1	TRBJ2-7	NA	NA	CASSNGPFYEQYF	TGCGCCAGCAGTAATGGGCCCTTCTACGAGCAGTACTTC
TRBV29-1	TRBJ2-5	NA	once	CSVEVGRQQETQYF	TGCAGCGTTGAAGTAGGGAGACAACAAGAGACCCAGTACTTC
TRBV7-2	TRBJ2-1	NA	NA	CASSRRGKKIDEQFF	TGTGCCAGCAGCCGACGGGGGAAGAAAATCGATGAGCAGTTCTTC
TRBV5-1	TRBJ1-6	TRBD1	many	CASSLTGGDSPLHF	TGCGCCAGCAGCTTAACAGGGGGCGATTCACCCCTCCACTTT
TRBV20-1	TRBJ2-1	NA	NA	CSANSYNEQFF	TGCAGTGCTAATTCGTACAATGAGCAGTTCTTC
TRBV4-1	TRBJ1-1	TRBD1	NA	CASSRDRANTEAFF	TGCGCCAGCAGCCGGGACAGGGCGAACACTGAAGCTTTCTTT
TRBV19	TRBJ2-1	TRBD2	NA	CASTIYGTSGRAVSEQFF	TGTGCCAGTACCATCTACGGGACTAGCGGGAGGGCCGTTAGTGAGCAGTTCTTC